The clone carrying this TCR beta chain came up many times. Antigen specificity is unknown. The data originate from a study of T cells in Graves' hyperthyroidism and ophthalmopathy. The study's findings and limits: Stable hyperthyroidism was separated from ophthalmopathy by a model based on 13 V-J features.

The source material, RNA transcripts, was used to amplify TCR beta CDR3 regions. RT-PCR in the first round (using the HTBI primer set) targeted the TCR CDR3. One entry per CDR3 protein results from TCRdb running MiXCR on the multiplex PCR reads. Among fewer than 800,000 distinct CDR3 sequences listed, around 17% were seen once. Unmatched junction bases numbered 15, after V lost 8 bases and J lost 7 bases. The CDR3 covers 15 residues. CDR1 MDHEN and CDR2 SYDVKM come from the germline V gene. The TCR originated in a man between 18 and 29 years old with Graves' hyperthyroidism. Material for sequencing was blood. This chain links TRBV28 with TRBJ2-7; 9 bases agree with TRBD1. As DNA, the CDR3 is TGTGCCAGCCCCCCTTCGGGGACAGGGTTTCTAGAGCAGTACTTC. Residues: CASPPSGTGFLEQYF.